The 14 T cell receptor beta chains below come from one sample, sequenced in a study of metastatic and nonmetastatic thyroid tumors. Thyroid surgery was performed in patients who had received no treatment beforehand. TCRdb redid the clone calls on the PCR reads using MiXCR. The data show some 16,000 clones, about 22% seen once. Sequencing was done on a sample of tumor tissue. These receptor sequences come from a female donor with papillary thyroid cancer or a benign thyroid nodule (not recorded which). Some clones in this sample may be carry-over from other donors' samples.

The table lists this clone with many counts. The CDR3 DNA reads TGTGCCAGCGGATTTAGCGGGAGCGGTAGCGATGAGCAGTTCTTC. Its protein product is CASGFSGSGSDEQFF. V and J are TRBV6-2 or TRBV6-3 and TRBJ2-1; 9 nucleotides line up with TRBD2. CDR1 MNHEY and CDR2 SVGEGT come from the germline V gene. CDR3 size: 15 residues. V lost 8 bases to trimming and J lost 8 bases; unmatched junction nucleotides: 13.

V is TRBV13 and J is TRBJ1-2; the D is unclear. The CDR3 consists of 16 residues. Per the germline V gene, CDR1 is PRHDT and CDR2 is FYEKMQ (reference sequence). With 4 bases removed from V and 8 bases from J, the gap between germline ends came to 23 bases. The CDR3 spells CASSSSLGTVIQGYTF. Written as DNA, the CDR3 is TGTGCCAGCAGCTCCTCCTTGGGCACGGTTATTCAGGGCTACACCTTC.

This clone was seen many times. The chain joins TRBV29-1 to TRBJ2-7, with TRBD1 matching over 8 bases. This CDR3 contains 16 residues. The junction had 10 bases not matched to a gene; V was cut back by 2 bases and J by 1 base. CDR1 and CDR2 (germline): SQVTM, ANQGSEA. In nucleotides, the CDR3 is TGCAGCGTTGAAAGAGGAGACAGGGGAGTATCCTACGAGCAGTACTTC. It codes for CSVERGDRGVSYEQYF.

This clone was seen a few times. The chain is built from TRBV12-3 or TRBV12-4 and TRBJ2-7; TRBD2 agrees at 13 bases. The CDR3 runs to 17 residues. Trimming took 7 bases from V and 3 from J; bases not matched to a gene: 12. This CDR3 is CASTYPSGTSGNYEQYF. CDR3 coding DNA: TGTGCCAGCACCTACCCATCGGGGACTAGCGGGAACTACGAGCAGTACTTC.

This clone has at least ten counts. Other DNA sequences within the sample encode an identical CDR3. The chain uses TRBV12-3 or TRBV12-4 and TRBJ2-2, with 10 bases that match TRBD2. The CDR3 runs 16 residues. The V gene end was trimmed by 5 bases and the J gene end by 3 bases; junction bases not matched to a gene: 6. This CDR3 is CASSGLAERHTGELFF. The CDR3 coding sequence is TGTGCCAGCAGTGGACTAGCGGAACGTCACACCGGGGAGCTGTTTTTT.

This clone was found once. This sequence joins TRBV20-1 and TRBJ2-7; D possibly corresponds to TRBD2 (5 bases). The germline gives CDR1 DFQATT, CDR2 SNEGSKA (reference sequence). Trimming took 0 bases from V and 6 from J, leaving 9 bases between them. This CDR3 has 12 residues. Here the CDR3 DNA reads TGCAGTGCTAGAGACCCGAGCGGCGAGCAGTACTTC. Translation gives CSARDPSGEQYF.

This clone came up once. Compared with germline, one end of the junction differs, possibly owing to a read error. CDR3 in amino acids: CASILPGGRGTPYEQYF. CDR3 DNA sequence: TGTGCCAGCATCTTGCCCGGTGGGAGGGGGACTCCCTACGAGCAGTACTTC. The chain has TRBV5-4 and TRBJ2-7; TRBD2 might be the D (7 bases). Germline V lookup: CDR1 SGHNT, CDR2 YYREEE (reference sequence). There are 17 residues in the CDR3. Drawing the rest from reference TRBV5-4 and TRBJ2-7, the complete variable domain is ETGVTQSPTHLIKTRGQQVTLRCSSQSGHNTVSWYQQALGQGPQFIFQYYREEENGRGNFPPRFSGLQFPNYSSELNVNALELDDSALYLCASILPGGRGTPYEQYFGPGTRLTVT.

This clone was detected many times. V usage is TRBV4-1 and J usage is TRBJ2-3, with 7 bases identical to TRBD1. The ends lost 6 bases at V and 5 bases at J; junction bases unmatched: 8. This CDR3 comprises 14 residues. The germline V gene encodes CDR1 MGHRA and CDR2 YSYEKL. The CDR3 here is CASRRQGVGDTQYF. The CDR3 nucleotides read TGCGCCAGCAGAAGACAGGGAGTGGGAGATACGCAGTATTTT.

The table lists this clone with many counts. The rearrangement uses TRBV3-1 and TRBJ2-5, with D perhaps matching TRBD2 (5 bases). Germline V CDR1 and CDR2: LGHDT, YNNKEL (reference sequence). This CDR3 is 15 amino acids long. V lost 0 bases and J lost 2, with 10 bases in between. The CDR3: CASSQDPSRQETQYF. Written as DNA, the CDR3 is TGTGCCAGCAGCCAAGATCCTAGCAGACAAGAGACCCAGTACTTC.

The rearrangement joins TRBV19 to TRBJ2-2, with D possibly being TRBD1 (6 bases). V dropped 5 bases and J dropped 8 bases, with 12 bases sitting between them. CDR1 and CDR2 (germline): LNHDA, SQIVND (reference sequence). This CDR3 is 13 amino acids long. The CDR3 nucleotides are TGTGCCAGTAGTCAGGGGACGTCGGGGGAGCTGTTTTTT. Translated, it gives CASSQGTSGELFF.

At least ten counts were recorded for this clone. Other DNA sequences in this specimen translate into the identical CDR3. DNA for the CDR3: TGTGCCAGCAGGGATGAGGTGAGCTCCGGGGCCAACGTCCTGACTTTC. Translation: CASRDEVSSGANVLTF. The rearrangement uses TRBV6-1 and TRBJ2-6; D ambiguous. The CDR3 is made up of 16 amino acids. Germline values: CDR1 MNHNS, CDR2 SASEGT. The V gene lost 6 bases and the J gene lost 4 bases, with 16 bases spanning the gap.

This clone turned up a few times. V gene TRBV15 combines with J gene TRBJ2-7; weak D call: TRBD1 (6 bases). The CDR3 has 16 residues. V lost 2 bases and J 0 bases, leaving 14 bases between the germline ends. Germline values: CDR1 LNHNV, CDR2 YYDKDF (reference sequence). In nucleotides, the CDR3 is TGTGCCACCAGCAGATACCGGGACACCGCCTCCTACGAGCAGTACTTC. Translating it yields CATSRYRDTASYEQYF.

V is TRBV5-4 and J is TRBJ2-2; TRBD2 agrees at 10 bases. The germline V gene has CDR1 SGHNT and CDR2 YYREEE (reference sequence). With V trimmed by 4 bases and J by 11 bases, 14 bases remained unmatched. The CDR3 contains 16 residues. CDR3 sequence reads: CASSPGLALNTVELFF. The CDR3 nucleotides read TGTGCCAGCAGCCCGGGACTAGCGCTGAACACCGTTGAGCTGTTTTTT.

V and J are TRBV11-2 and TRBJ1-6, with 8 bases identical to TRBD1. This CDR3 spans 17 amino acids. V shed 1 base, J shed 4 bases, and the junction held 6 bases outside the gene matches. Germline-derived CDR1 and CDR2 are SGHAT and FQNNGV. The CDR3 DNA follows: TGTGCCAGCAGCTTAGTTGGGGGACAGGCTTATAATTCACCCCTCCACTTT. Protein: CASSLVGGQAYNSPLHF.